What follows are 8 T cell receptor beta chains derived from one specimen sequenced in a study of blood T cells in healthy people across ages. Primed by a sample-barcoded 5' primer and a J-beta primer mix, a second PCR proceeded for 7 to 11 cycles. TCRdb reanalysed the 5' RACE reads using MiXCR and keeps one entry per CDR3 protein. This repertoire shows 600,000 or so distinct CDR3 sequences, around half found once; its top ten account for approximately 25%. The specimen sequenced was blood. The receptors shown here come from a man aged 80 or over in good health.

The V and J genes are TRBV27 and TRBJ2-1; tentatively, D is TRBD2 (6 bases). V lost 6 bases to trimming and J lost 12 bases, with 18 bases between them. In germline, CDR1 is MNHEY, CDR2 SMNVEV (reference sequence). The CDR3 is made up of 13 amino acids. The CDR3 bases are TGTGCCAGCAGCCGGGACTGGAGAGGTGGGCAGTTCTTC. The encoded protein is CASSRDWRGGQFF.

This clonotype has a handful of counts. This chain uses TRBV29-1 with TRBJ2-5, with D uncertain. Trimming took 6 bases from V and 5 from J, leaving 13 bases between them. This CDR3 region has 12 residues. Germline V gene lookup returns CDR1 SQVTM and CDR2 ANQGSEA. The CDR3 loop is CSVLPVRETQYF. The CDR3 region has the DNA TGCAGCGTCCTCCCAGTTCGGGAGACCCAGTACTTC.

V gene TRBV4-1 combines with J gene TRBJ1-4; no reliable D call. Trimming shortened V by 3 bases and J by 8 bases, and 10 bases separated the two germline ends. CDR1 is MGHRA, CDR2 YSYEKL, per germline. The CDR3 is 13 residues long. The CDR3 sequence is CASSHGAREKLFF. The CDR3 DNA follows: TGCGCCAGCAGCCATGGAGCGAGGGAAAAACTGTTTTTT.

This clonotype was seen more than once but under ten times. This chain links TRBV28 with TRBJ2-4, with D perhaps matching TRBD2 (6 bases). This CDR3 has 14 amino acids. CDR1 and CDR2 (germline): MDHEN, SYDVKM. With 8 bases removed from V and 9 bases from J, the gap between germline ends came to 20 bases. CDR3 coding DNA: TGTGCCAGCCGCCAAGGAGGGGAGCGAGGCATTCAGTACTTC. Translation: CASRQGGERGIQYF.

The V gene is TRBV7-9, the J gene TRBJ2-2; D is ambiguous. Trimming shortened V by 4 bases and J by 2 bases, and 17 bases separated the two germline ends. Germline CDR1 SEHNR, CDR2 FQNEAQ (reference sequence). This CDR3 has 17 residues. This CDR3 is CASSSHFRIANTGELFF. In DNA, the CDR3 is TGTGCCAGCAGCTCCCACTTTAGAATTGCTAACACCGGGGAGCTGTTTTTT.

Remarks on this clonotype: A junction end diverges from the germline sequence, so it may reflect a read error. This chain uses TRBV7-7 with TRBJ2-2; D gene uncertain. This CDR3 region has 15 residues. In germline, CDR1 is SSHAT, CDR2 FNYEAQ (reference sequence). The CDR3 region is CASSLGSSNAGELFF. CDR3 DNA: TGTGCTAGCAGCTTAGGTTCCTCCAACGCCGGGGAGCTGTTTTTT.

This clonotype was seen a handful of times. The V gene is TRBV7-2, the J gene TRBJ2-1; the D gene is possibly TRBD1 (6 bases). The CDR3 is 15 amino acids. CDR1 is SGHTA and CDR2 is FQGNSA in the germline V gene. V lost 1 base and J 5 bases, leaving 12 bases between the germline ends. CDR3 nucleotide sequence: TGTGCCAGCAGCTTAGGGGGACACCTAAACAATGAGCAGTTCTTC. Translating it yields CASSLGGHLNNEQFF.

This chain uses TRBV9 with TRBJ1-1; D remains ambiguous. CDR3 length: 14 amino acids. V was pared by 4 bases and J by 3 bases, with 13 bases between. Germline V gene sequence: CDR1 SGDLS, CDR2 YYNGEE. CDR3 region: CASSLGPPDTEAFF. CDR3 DNA sequence: TGTGCCAGCAGCCTCGGTCCTCCGGACACTGAAGCTTTCTTT.